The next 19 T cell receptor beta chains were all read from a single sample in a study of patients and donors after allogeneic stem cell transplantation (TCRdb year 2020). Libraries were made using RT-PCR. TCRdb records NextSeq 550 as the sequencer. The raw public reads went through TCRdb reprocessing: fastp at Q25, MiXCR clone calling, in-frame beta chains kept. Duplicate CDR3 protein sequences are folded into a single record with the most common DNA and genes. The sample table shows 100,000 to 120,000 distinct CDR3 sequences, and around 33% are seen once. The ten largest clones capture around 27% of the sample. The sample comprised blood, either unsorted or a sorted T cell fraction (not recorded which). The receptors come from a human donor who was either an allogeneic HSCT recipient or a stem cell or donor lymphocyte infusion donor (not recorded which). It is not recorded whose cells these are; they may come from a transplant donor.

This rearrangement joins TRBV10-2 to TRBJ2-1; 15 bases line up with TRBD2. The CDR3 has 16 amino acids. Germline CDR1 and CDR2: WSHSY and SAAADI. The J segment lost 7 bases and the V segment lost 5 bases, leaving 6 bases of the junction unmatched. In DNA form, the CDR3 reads TGCGCCAGCAGTCTTGGACTAGCGGGGGGGTGGAATGAGCAGTTCTTC. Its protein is CASSLGLAGGWNEQFF.

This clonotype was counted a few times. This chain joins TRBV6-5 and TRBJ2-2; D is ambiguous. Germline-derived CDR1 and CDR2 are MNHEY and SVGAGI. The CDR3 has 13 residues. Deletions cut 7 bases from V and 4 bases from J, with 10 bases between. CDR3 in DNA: TGTGCCAGCACCCTGTCGGGCACCGGGGAGCTGTTTTTT. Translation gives CASTLSGTGELFF.

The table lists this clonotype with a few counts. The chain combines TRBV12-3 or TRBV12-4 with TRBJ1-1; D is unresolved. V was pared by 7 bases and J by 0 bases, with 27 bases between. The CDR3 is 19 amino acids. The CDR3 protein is CASILRPASLRGLNTEAFF. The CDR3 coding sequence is TGTGCCAGCATACTTAGGCCGGCGTCTCTTAGAGGGCTGAACACTGAAGCTTTCTTT.

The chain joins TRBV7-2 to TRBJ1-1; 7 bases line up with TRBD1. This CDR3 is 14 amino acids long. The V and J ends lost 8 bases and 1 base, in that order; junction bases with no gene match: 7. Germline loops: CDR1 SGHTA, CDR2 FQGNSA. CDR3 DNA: TGTGCCAGCCTTTACAGGGGTTGGAACACTGAAGCTTTCTTT. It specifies CASLYRGWNTEAFF.

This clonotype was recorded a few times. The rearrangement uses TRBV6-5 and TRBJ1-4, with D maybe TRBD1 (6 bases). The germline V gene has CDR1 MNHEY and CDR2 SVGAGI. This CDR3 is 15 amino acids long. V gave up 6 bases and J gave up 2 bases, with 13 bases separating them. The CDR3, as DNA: TGTGCCAGCAGGTCCGGGACATTGACTAATGAAAAACTGTTTTTT. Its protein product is CASRSGTLTNEKLFF.

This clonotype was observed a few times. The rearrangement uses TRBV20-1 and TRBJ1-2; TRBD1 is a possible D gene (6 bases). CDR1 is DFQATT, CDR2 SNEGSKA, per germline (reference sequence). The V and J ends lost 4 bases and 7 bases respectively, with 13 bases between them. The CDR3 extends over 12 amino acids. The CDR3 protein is CSAKQGSGGYTF. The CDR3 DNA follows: TGCAGTGCTAAACAGGGATCGGGTGGCTACACCTTC.

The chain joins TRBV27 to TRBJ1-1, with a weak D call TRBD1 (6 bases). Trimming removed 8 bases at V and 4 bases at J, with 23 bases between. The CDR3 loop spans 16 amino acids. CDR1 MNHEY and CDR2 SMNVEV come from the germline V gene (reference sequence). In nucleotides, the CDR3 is TGTGCCAGCGGCCAACACCTACAGGGCCTCGGCACTGAAGCTTTCTTT. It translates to CASGQHLQGLGTEAFF.

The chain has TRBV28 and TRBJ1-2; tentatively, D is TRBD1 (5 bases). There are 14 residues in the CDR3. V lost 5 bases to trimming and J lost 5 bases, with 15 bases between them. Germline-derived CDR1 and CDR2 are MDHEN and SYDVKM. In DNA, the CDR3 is TGTGCCAGCAGTATCACACAGGTCGGATATGGCTACACCTTC. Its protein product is CASSITQVGYGYTF.

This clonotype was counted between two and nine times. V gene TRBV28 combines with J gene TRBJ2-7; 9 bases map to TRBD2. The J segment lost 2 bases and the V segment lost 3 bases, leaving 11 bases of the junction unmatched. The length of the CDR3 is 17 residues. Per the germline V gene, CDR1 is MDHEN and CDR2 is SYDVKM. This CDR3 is CASSFRVAGDGPYEQYF. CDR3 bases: TGTGCCAGCAGTTTTCGGGTAGCGGGAGATGGTCCCTACGAGCAGTACTTC.

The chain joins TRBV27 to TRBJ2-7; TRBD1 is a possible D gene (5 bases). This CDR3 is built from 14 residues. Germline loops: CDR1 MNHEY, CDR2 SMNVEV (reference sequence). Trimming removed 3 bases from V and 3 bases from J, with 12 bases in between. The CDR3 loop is CASSFDPGFYEQYF. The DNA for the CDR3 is TGTGCCAGCAGTTTTGACCCAGGGTTCTACGAGCAGTACTTC.

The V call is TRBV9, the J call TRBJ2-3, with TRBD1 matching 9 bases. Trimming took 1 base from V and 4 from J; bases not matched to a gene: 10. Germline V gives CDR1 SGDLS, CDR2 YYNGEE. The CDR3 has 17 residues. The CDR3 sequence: CASSVNLRDRVADTQYF. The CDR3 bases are TGTGCCAGCAGCGTAAATCTAAGGGACAGGGTGGCAGATACGCAGTATTTT. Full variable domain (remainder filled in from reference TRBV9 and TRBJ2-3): DSGVTQTPKHLITATGQRVTLRCSPRSGDLSVYWYQQSLDQGLQFLIQYYNGEERAKGNILERFSAQQFPDLHSELNLSSLELGDSALYFCASSVNLRDRVADTQYFGPGTRLTVL.

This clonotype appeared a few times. CDR3 nucleotides: TGCAGTGCTAAGGAAACAGACTACGAGCAGTACTTC. The encoded protein is CSAKETDYEQYF. The chain carries TRBV20-1 and TRBJ2-7; D gene uncertain. Germline V CDR1 and CDR2: DFQATT, SNEGSKA (reference sequence). There are 12 residues in the CDR3. Trimming pared 4 bases from V and 3 bases from J, leaving 10 bases between.

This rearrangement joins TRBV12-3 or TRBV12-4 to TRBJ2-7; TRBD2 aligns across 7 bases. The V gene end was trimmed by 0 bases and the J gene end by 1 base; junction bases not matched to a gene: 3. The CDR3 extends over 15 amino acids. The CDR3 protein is CASSLAASGSYEQYF. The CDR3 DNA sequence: TGTGCCAGCAGTTTAGCGGCTAGCGGATCCTACGAGCAGTACTTC.

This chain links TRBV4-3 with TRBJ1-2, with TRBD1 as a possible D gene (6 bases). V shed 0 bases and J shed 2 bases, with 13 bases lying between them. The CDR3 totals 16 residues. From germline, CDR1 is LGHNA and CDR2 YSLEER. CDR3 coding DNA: TGCGCCAGCAGCCAAGAGGGGGGGGCCAACAACTATGGCTACACCTTC. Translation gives CASSQEGGANNYGYTF.

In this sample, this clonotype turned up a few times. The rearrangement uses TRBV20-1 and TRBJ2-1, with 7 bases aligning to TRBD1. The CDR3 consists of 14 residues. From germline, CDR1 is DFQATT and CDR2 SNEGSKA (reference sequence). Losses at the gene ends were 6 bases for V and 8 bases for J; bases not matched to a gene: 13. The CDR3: CSANRQGRFYEQFF. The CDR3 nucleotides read TGCAGTGCCAACCGACAGGGAAGGTTTTATGAGCAGTTCTTC.

The CDR3 nucleotides are TGTGCCAGCATCTCGGGGGCTGGAAACACCATATATTTT. It translates to CASISGAGNTIYF. The chain joins TRBV12-3 or TRBV12-4 to TRBJ1-3; possibly TRBD1 for D (5 bases). The CDR3 loop spans 13 amino acids. Between the trimmed V and J ends, which lost 7 bases and 2 bases, there was a span of 9 bases.

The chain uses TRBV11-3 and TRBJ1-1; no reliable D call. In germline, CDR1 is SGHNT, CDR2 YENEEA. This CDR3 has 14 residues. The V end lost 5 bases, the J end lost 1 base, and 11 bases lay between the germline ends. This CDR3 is CASSRERGNTEAFF. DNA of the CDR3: TGTGCCAGCAGCCGCGAGCGCGGGAACACTGAAGCTTTCTTT.

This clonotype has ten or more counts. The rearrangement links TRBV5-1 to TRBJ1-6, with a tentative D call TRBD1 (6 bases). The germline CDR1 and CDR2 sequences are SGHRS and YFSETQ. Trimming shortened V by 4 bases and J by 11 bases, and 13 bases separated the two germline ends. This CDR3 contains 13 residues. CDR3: CASSQDRTTPLHF. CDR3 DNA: TGCGCCAGCAGCCAGGACAGAACGACACCCCTCCACTTT.

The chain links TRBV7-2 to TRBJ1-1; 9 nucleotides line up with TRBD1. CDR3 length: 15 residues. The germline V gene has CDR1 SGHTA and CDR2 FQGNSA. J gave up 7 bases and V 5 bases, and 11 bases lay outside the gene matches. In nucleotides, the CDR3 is TGTGCCAGCAGCCCACTGAGGACAGGGGCCGGTGAAGCTTTCTTT. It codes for CASSPLRTGAGEAFF. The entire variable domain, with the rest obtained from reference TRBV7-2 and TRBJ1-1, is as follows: GAGVSQSPSNKVTEKGKDVELRCDPISGHTALYWYRQSLGQGLEFLIYFQGNSAPDKSGLPSDRFSAERTGGSVSTLTIQRTQQEDSAVYLCASSPLRTGAGEAFFGQGTRLTVV.